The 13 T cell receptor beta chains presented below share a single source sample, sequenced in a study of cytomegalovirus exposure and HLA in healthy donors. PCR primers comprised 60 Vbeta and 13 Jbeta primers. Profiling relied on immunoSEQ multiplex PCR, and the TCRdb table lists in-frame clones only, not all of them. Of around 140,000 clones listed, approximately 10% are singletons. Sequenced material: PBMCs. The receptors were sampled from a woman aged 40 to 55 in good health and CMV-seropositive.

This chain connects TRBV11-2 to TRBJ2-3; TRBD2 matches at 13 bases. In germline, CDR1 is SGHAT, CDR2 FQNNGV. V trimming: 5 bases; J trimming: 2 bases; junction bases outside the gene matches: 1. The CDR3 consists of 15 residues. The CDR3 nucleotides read TGTGCCAGCAGCGGACTAGCGGGGGACACAGATACGCAGTATTTT. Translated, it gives CASSGLAGDTDTQYF.

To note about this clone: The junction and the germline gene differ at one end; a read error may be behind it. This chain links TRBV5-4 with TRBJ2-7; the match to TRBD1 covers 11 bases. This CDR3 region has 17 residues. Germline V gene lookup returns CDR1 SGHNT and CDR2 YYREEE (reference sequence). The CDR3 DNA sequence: TGTGCCAGCAGCTTGGTCTCGTCCAGGACAGGGGGCGTCAAGCAGTCCTTC. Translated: CASSLVSSRTGGVKQSF.

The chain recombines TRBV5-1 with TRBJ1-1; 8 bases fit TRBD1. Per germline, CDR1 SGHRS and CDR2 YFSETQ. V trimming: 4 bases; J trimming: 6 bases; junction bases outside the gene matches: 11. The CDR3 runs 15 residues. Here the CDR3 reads CASSPVPTGGSEAFF. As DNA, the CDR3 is TGCGCCAGCAGCCCAGTCCCTACAGGGGGGTCTGAAGCTTTCTTT.

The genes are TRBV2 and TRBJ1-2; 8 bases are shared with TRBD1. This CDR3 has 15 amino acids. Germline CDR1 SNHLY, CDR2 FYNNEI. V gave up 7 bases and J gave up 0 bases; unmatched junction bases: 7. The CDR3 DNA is TGTGCCAGCAAGCTGGACAGGGAAACTAACTATGGCTACACCTTC. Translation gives CASKLDRETNYGYTF.

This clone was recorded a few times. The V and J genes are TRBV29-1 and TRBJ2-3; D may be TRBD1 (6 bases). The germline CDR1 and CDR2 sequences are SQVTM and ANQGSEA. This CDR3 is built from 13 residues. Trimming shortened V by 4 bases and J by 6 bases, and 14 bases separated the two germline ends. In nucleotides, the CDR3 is TGCAGCGTTGGGGTCAGGGGTATGGATACGCAGTATTTT. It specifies CSVGVRGMDTQYF.

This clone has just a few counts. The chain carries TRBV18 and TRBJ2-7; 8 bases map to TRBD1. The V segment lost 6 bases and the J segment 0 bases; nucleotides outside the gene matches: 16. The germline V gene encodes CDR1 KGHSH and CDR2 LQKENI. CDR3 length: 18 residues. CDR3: CASSHAGQGKGDSYEQYF. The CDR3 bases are TGTGCCAGCTCCCATGCTGGACAGGGCAAAGGAGACTCCTACGAGCAGTACTTC.

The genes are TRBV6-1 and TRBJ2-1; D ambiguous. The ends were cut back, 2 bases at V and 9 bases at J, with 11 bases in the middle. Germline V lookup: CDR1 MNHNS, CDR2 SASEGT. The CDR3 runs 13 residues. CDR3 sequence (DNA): TGTGCCAGCAGTGAACTCCTGCGAGGTGAGCAGTTCTTC. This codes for CASSELLRGEQFF.

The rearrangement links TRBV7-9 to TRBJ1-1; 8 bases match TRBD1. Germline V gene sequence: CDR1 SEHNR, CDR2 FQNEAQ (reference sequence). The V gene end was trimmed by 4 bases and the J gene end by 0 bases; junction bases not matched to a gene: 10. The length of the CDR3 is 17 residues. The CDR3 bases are TGTGCCAGCAGCTCGTTAAAAAGACAGGGGCTGAACACTGAAGCTTTCTTT. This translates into CASSSLKRQGLNTEAFF.

The CDR3 loop reads CASGSSQPQHF. The CDR3, as DNA: TGTGCCAGCGGGAGTTCGCAGCCCCAGCATTTT. The rearrangement uses TRBV5-8 and TRBJ1-5; D is unclear. CDR1 and CDR2 (germline): SGHTS, YDEGEE. The ends were cut back, 7 bases at V and 7 bases at J, with 9 bases in the middle. The CDR3 has 11 amino acids.

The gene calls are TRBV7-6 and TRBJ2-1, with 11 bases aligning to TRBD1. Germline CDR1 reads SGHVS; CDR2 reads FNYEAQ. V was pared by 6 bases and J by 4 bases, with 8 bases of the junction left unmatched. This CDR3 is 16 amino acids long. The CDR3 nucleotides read TGTGCCAGCAGTTTTACCGGGACAGGGGGTTACAATGAGCAGTTCTTC. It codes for CASSFTGTGGYNEQFF.

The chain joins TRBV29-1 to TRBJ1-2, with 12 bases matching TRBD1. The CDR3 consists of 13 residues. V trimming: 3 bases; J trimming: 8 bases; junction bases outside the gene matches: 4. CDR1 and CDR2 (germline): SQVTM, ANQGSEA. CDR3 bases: TGCAGCGTTGAGGGACAGGGGGCATGGGGCTACACCTTC. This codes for CSVEGQGAWGYTF. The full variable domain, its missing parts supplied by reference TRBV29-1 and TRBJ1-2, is SAVISQKPSRDICQRGTSLTIQCQVDSQVTMMFWYRQQPGQSLTLIATANQGSEATYESGFVIDKFPISRPNLTFSTLTVSNMSPEDSSIYLCSVEGQGAWGYTFGSGTRLTVV.

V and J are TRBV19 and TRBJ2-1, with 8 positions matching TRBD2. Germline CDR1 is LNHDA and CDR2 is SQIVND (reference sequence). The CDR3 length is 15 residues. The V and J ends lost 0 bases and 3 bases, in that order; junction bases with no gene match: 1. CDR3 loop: CASSIEAGDYNEQFF. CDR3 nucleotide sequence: TGTGCCAGTAGTATAGAAGCGGGGGACTACAATGAGCAGTTCTTC.

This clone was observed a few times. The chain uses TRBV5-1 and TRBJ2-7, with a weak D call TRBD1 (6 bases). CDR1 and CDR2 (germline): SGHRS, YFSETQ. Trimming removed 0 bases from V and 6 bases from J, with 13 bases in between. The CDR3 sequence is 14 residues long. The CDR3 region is CASSLVTGLLEQYF. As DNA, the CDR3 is TGCGCCAGCAGCTTGGTCACAGGGTTGCTCGAGCAGTACTTC.